This T cell receptor beta chain was retrieved from a study of OX40 agonist ivuxolimab in advanced cancers. With respect to this clone: Its antigen is unknown.

Some clones are missing from TCRdb's copy, which holds only in-frame ones; the method was immunoSEQ multiplex PCR. In the table there are about 53,000 clones, 60% to 80% of which are singletons. The trim removed 7 bases at V and 11 bases at J, leaving 13 bases unmatched. Germline loops: CDR1 LNHDA, CDR2 SQIVND (reference sequence). CDR3 length equals 14 residues. Regarding the study as a whole: CD8+ T cells showed, on average, more clonal expansion than CD4+ cells.

The source was CD4+ or CD8+ T cells sorted from blood, collected in a trial of the OX40 agonist ivuxolimab. This receptor was identified in an adult with an advanced solid tumor such as melanoma, head and neck, liver or kidney cancer. V usage is TRBV19 and J usage is TRBJ1-1; 10 bases line up with TRBD1. The CDR3 DNA follows: TGTGCCAGTACCCTAAGGGACAGGGGCGGTTCGGCTTTCTTT. It codes for CASTLRDRGGSAFF.